What follows describes a single TCR beta chain. Here immunoSEQ multiplex PCR was the method, and the copy in TCRdb shows in-frame clones only, minus some. The table shows about 41,000 clones, with around 90% occurring only once. This CDR3 contains 15 residues. Germline V gene sequence: CDR1 KGHSH, CDR2 LQKENI. Trimming cost V 2 bases and J 5 bases; bases outside gene matches: 5. The data are from a study of T cell changes during pregnancy in multiple sclerosis. The source is a female donor in good health, enrolled as a control in a pregnancy study. The chain has TRBV18 and TRBJ1-5, with TRBD1 matching over 8 bases. The starting material was peripheral blood, obtained in the first trimester of pregnancy. The CDR3 bases are TGTGCCAGCTCACCATTCGGACAGGGTCATCAGCCCCAGCATTTT. It is translated as CASSPFGQGHQPQHF.